The rows below give T cell receptor beta chains drawn from one sample of a study of Ad26.COV2.S vaccination and SARS-CoV-2 variants. Assay used: immunoSEQ multiplex PCR; TCRdb lists only in-frame clones, some missing. The table lists approximately 97,000 clones, around three quarters of them singletons. Sequencing used peripheral blood, obtained after recovery from COVID-19. The receptors derive from a human donor who had recovered from COVID-19. Both conserved end residues are part of each CDR3. D genes are given only for firm matches. For some rows the clone size is stated as once, few or many, or as a class when expanded; others skip it.

>-|15|TRBV5-6|TRBJ1-6|-
CASSPGPAQYSPLHF
TGTGCCAGCAGCCCCGGCCCCGCCCAATATTCACCCCTCCACTTT
>-|17|TRBV7-2|TRBJ2-7|-
CASSRFGSGTSSYEQYF
TGTGCCAGCAGCCGGTTCGGGAGTGGGACGAGCTCCTACGAGCAGTACTTC
>-|14|TRBV20-1|TRBJ2-7|-
CSASSSTASYEQYF
TGCAGTGCTAGTAGTTCGACAGCCTCCTACGAGCAGTACTTC
>few|15|TRBV6-5|TRBJ2-1|-
CASSSEGGYYNEQFF
TGTGCCAGCAGTTCTGAGGGGGGCTACTACAATGAGCAGTTCTTC
>-|16|TRBV21-1|TRBJ2-1|-
CASSKFSLGPTNEQFF
TGTGCCAGCAGCAAATTTTCGCTAGGGCCGACCAATGAGCAGTTCTTC
>-|14|TRBV28|TRBJ1-1|-
CASSIGRTTTGAFF
TGTGCCAGCAGTATCGGACGGACCACGACGGGAGCTTTCTTT
>few|15|TRBV11-1|TRBJ1-2|-
CASSLVQGRNYGYTF
TGTGCCAGCAGCTTAGTACAGGGTAGGAACTATGGCTACACCTTC
>-|14|TRBV3-1/TRBV3-2|TRBJ1-2|TRBD1
CASSPGTGERSYTF
TGTGCCAGCAGCCCAGGGACAGGGGAAAGGAGCTACACCTTC
>-|14|TRBV6-5|TRBJ2-1|-
CASTLGGNFNEQFF
TGTGCCAGCACTTTAGGGGGAAATTTCAATGAGCAGTTCTTC
>-|15|TRBV5-1|TRBJ2-2|TRBD2
CASSLVAGVTGELFF
TGCGCCAGCAGCTTGGTAGCGGGGGTTACCGGGGAGCTGTTTTTT
>-|15|TRBV2|TRBJ1-4|-
CASSGQGTANEKLFF
TGTGCCAGCAGTGGCCAGGGGACGGCTAATGAAAAACTGTTTTTT
>-|14|TRBV7-2|TRBJ1-4|-
CASSLVQVTEKLFF
TGTGCCAGCAGCTTAGTTCAGGTTACTGAAAAACTGTTTTTT
>-|14|TRBV3-1/TRBV3-2|TRBJ2-7|TRBD1
CASSQVGTVYEQYF
TGTGCCAGCAGCCAAGTTGGGACAGTCTACGAGCAGTACTTC
>-|16|TRBV15|TRBJ1-4|-
CATSRARLGFNEKLFF
TGTGCCACCAGCAGAGCTCGGTTAGGTTTCAATGAAAAACTGTTTTTT
>-|14|TRBV6-5|TRBJ1-2|-
CASSRDTANYGYTF
TGTGCCAGCAGTCGAGACACAGCGAACTATGGCTACACCTTC
>-|14|TRBV19|TRBJ1-4|TRBD1
CASSDGTGGEKLFF
TGTGCCAGTAGTGACGGGACAGGGGGGGAAAAACTGTTTTTT
>-|16|TRBV24-1|TRBJ2-6|TRBD1
CATPCPDRAGANVLTF
TGTGCCACCCCATGCCCAGACAGGGCTGGGGCCAACGTCCTGACTTTC
>-|14|TRBV28|TRBJ2-7|-
CAIAEEGEVWEQYF
TGTGCCATTGCTGAGGAGGGAGAAGTGTGGGAGCAGTACTTC
>-|16|TRBV24-1|TRBJ2-5|-
CATSDVGPGTFETQYF
TGTGCCACCAGTGATGTGGGACCCGGCACATTCGAGACCCAGTACTTC
>-|14|TRBV27|TRBJ2-7|TRBD2
CASSLSGGYLVQYF
TGTGCCAGCAGTTTATCGGGGGGGTATTTGGTGCAGTACTTC